This T cell receptor beta chain was sequenced in a study of response to subunit inactivated influenza vaccine. CDR1 and CDR2 (germline): LGHDT, YNNKEL (reference sequence). With 5 bases clipped from V and 2 bases from J, the junction kept 1 base outside the gene matches. This CDR3 region has 13 residues. TCRdb itself ran the RT-PCR reads through MiXCR, one entry per CDR3 protein. The sample includes 550,000 to 600,000 distinct CDR3 sequences, roughly 12% of them seen just once. General study results and limits: Authors proposed each seasonal influenza vaccination draws in few new T cells.

This clonotype was recorded many times. Its target is not known. This chain joins TRBV3-1 and TRBJ1-1, with TRBD1 matching over 8 bases. The material was PBMCs from blood, obtained on the day of vaccination. This receptor was taken from a man aged 45 to 65 who received an inactivated influenza vaccine. The CDR3 spells CASSGQGNTEAFF. DNA for the CDR3: TGTGCCAGCAGCGGACAGGGTAACACTGAAGCTTTCTTT.